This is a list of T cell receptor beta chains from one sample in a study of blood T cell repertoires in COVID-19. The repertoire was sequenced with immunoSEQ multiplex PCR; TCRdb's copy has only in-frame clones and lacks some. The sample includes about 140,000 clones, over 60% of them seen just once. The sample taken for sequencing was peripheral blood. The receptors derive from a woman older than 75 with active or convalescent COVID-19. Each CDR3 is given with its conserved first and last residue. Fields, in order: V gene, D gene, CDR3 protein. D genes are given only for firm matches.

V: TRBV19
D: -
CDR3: CASRRDSGTNEKLFF

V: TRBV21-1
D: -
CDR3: CASSNSSTAYNSPLHF

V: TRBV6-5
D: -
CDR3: CASSQGFKNSPLHF

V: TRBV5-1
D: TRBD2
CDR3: CASSLGAGGNNEQFF

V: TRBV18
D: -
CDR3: CASSQQTTGAEAFF

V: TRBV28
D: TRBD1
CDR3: CASRTGQGIGEQYF

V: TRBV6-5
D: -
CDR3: CASSTRGTRYGYTF

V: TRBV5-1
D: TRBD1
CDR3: CASSGGQGAGEQYF

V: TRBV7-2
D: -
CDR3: CASSSGLGAPYEQYF

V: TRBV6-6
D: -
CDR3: CASSYTLEVSEPQHF

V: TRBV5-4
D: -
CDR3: CATKQNIGGDTQYF

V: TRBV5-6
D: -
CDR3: CASKRAQGRNSPLHF

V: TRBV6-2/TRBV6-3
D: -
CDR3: CASSYPRETMNTEAFF

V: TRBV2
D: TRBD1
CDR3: CASRAGTGASPLHF

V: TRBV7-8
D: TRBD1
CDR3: CASSLRTGVPSSYEQYF

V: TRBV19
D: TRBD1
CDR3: CASSIKGQGNTEAFF

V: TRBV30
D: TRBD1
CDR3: CAWSRAGGSITSYEQYF

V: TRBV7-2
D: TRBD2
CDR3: CASSFLAGLYNEQFF

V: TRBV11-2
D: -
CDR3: CASSHLTALPLETQYF

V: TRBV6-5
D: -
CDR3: CASMGGAGVNGYTF

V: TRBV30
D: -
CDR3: CAWSIAADGYTF

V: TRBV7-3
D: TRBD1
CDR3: CASSGGTGSYGYTF

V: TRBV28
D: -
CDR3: CASRLTGVHEQYF

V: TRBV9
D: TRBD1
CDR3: CASRDDRVGNTIYF

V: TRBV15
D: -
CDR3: CATSRDTGGQYF

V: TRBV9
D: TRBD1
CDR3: CASSDRTGGFEQYF

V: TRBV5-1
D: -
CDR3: CASSQMAGSQETQYF

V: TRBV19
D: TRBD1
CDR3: CASISGQGYGYTF

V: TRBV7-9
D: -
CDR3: CASSHSPPRNEQYF

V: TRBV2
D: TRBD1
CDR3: CASGGQVISYEQYF

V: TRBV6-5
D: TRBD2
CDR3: CASSRAGSSYNEQFF

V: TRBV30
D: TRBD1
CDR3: CAWRRQGMGGELFF

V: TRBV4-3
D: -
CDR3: CASSLRGVGNTIYF

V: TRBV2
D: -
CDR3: CASTALETANTEAFF

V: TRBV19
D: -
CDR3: CASSPYSYNSPLHF

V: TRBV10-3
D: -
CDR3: CATGGRDNSNQPQHF

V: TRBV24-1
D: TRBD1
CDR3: CATSDPKVGTGETQYF

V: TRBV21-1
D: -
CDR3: CASTHRRRIFRRGSGNTIYF

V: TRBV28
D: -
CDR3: CASSIPSAQGFNYGYTF

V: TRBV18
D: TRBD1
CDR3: CASSPIRGQGGQPQHF

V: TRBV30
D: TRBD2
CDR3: CACIKAGGLFEQYF

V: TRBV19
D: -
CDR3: CASSIRTGSGYYNEQFF

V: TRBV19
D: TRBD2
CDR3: CASSIGLAGGQETQYF

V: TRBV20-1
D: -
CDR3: CSAKRGDTIYF

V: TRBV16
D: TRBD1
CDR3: CASSMGQTSTDTQYF

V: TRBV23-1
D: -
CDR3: CASSQSGGNTEAFF

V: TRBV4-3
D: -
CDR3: CASSQDVSGATLNTEAFF

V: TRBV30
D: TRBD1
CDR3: CACFRTGISNYGYTF

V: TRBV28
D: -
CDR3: CASSTSTDTQYF

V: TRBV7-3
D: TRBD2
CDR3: CASSPGGRDPGDTQYF

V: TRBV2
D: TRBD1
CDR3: CASSPGTGGETQYF

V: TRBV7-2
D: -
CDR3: CASSLNGSPGSGANVLTF

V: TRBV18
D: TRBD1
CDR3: CASSPQGQGNSPLHF

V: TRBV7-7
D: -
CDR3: CASSLRRNEKLFF

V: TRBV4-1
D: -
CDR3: CASSQEDSFQETQYF